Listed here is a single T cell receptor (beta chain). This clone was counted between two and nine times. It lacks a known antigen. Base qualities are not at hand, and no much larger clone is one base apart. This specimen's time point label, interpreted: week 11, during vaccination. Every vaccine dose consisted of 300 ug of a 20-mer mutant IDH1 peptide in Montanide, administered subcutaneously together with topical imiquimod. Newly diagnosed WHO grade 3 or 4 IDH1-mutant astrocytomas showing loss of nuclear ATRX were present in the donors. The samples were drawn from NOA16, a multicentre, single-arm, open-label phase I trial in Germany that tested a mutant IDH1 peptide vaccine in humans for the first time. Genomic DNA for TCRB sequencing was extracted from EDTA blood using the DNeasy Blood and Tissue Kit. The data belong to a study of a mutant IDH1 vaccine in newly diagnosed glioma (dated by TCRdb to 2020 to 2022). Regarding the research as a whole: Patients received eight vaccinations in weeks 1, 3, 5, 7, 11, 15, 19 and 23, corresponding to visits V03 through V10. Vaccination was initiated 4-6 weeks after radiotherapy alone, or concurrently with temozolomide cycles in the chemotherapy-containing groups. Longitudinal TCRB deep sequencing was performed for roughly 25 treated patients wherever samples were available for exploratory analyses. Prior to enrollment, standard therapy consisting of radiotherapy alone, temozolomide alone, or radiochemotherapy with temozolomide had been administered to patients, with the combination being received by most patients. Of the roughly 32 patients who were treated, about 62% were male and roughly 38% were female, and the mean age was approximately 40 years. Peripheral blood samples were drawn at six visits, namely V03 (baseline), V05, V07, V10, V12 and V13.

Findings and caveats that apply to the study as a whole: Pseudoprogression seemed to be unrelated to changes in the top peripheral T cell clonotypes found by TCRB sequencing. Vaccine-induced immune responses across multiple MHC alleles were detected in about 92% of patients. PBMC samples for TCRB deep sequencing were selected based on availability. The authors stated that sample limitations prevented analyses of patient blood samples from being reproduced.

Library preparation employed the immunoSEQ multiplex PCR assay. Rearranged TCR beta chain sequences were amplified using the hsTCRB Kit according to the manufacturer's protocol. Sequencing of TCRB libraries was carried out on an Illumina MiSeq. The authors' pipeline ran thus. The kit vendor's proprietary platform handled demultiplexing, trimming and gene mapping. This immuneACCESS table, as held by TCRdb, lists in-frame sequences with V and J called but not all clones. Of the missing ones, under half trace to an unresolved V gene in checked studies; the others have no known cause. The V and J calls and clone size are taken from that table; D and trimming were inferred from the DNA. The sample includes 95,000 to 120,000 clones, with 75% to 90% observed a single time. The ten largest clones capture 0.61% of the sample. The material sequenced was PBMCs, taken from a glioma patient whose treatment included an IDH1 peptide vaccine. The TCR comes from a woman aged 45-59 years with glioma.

The DNA is TGCGCCAGCAGCTTGGCACCAACCGCGAACACCGGGGAGCTGTTTTTT. It encodes CASSLAPTANTGELFF. The rearrangement joined TRBV5-1 to TRBJ2-2, with no confident D gene call. The CDR3 covers 16 residues, taking in both the cysteine and the phenylalanine. Only CDR3 DNA is held: 48 bases, read in frame from base 1. The trim is 0 bases for V and 0 bases for J, with a gap of 9 bases between the germline ends. CDR1 SGHRS and CDR2 YFSETQ were looked up in the germline V gene.